This T cell receptor beta chain stems from a study of cytomegalovirus exposure and HLA in healthy donors (dated by TCRdb to about 2017). For context, the study as a whole: An earlier analysis of some 600 of the donors reported 276 Gb of sequence data and 90 million to 120 million unique TCR beta sequences obtained from approximately 180 million T cells. Roughly 300 gigabases of sequencing data and tens of millions of unique TCR sequences were included in an early release covering around 650 HLA-typed donors. Among the roughly 400 genotyped donors, around 81% belonged to the genetic ancestry cluster associated with self-reported Caucasian donors. The aim of the study was to test whether cataloging public T cell receptors could identify signatures of past pathogen exposure. Using immunosequencing, the study profiled T cell repertoires from approximately 700 subjects and related those repertoires to cytomegalovirus serostatus. A separate validation cohort of roughly 110 different subjects was used in addition to the roughly 640-subject first cohort. High-throughput TCR immunosequencing, statistical association of individual TCRs with disease status, and machine learning were combined to predict cytomegalovirus infection status. To study patterns of TCR occurrence, a later analysis re-analyzed previously published TCR beta repertoires from around 670 donors and added high-resolution HLA genotyping. In the later analysis, no new phenotypic data were used to find candidate immune exposures; instead, reliance was placed on TCR beta sequences and their occurrence across donors. To decide whether each TCR beta V gene segment behaved as functional or pseudogenic, an earlier analysis of over 500 of the donors relied on high-throughput TCR beta sequencing. Donor age, sex, ethnicity and CMV serostatus were collected together with the repertoire data. In a later genetic analysis, genome-wide SNP genotypes for about three fifths of the 666 donors were used, and that subset was treated as a discovery cohort. All discovery cohort repertoires had been generated on a single sequencing platform. Class I and class II HLA loci were covered by the typing at four-digit resolution. The number of typed donors differed by locus: roughly 629-630 for A, B, C, DRB1 and DQB1; 522 for DQA1; approximately 610 for DPA1; and around 490 for DPB1. Four or five DR-DQ haplotypes were treated as single units for association and clustering because of strong linkage in the cohort. Among 300 to 450 genotyped donors of the cohort, an average of approximately 240,000 unique TCR beta nucleotide sequences were sequenced per donor, about a sixth of them non-productive.

Library preparation was by the immunoSEQ multiplex PCR assay. The multiplex PCR relied on a mix of 60 forward primers for TCR Vbeta segments and 13 reverse primers for TCR Jbeta segments. The CDR3 region of rearranged TCR beta genes was amplified from genomic DNA with a multiplex PCR assay. On the Illumina HiSeq System, the amplified TCR beta libraries were sequenced as 87-base-pair reads. In the paper's pipeline: In a later analysis, 80 million or so unique TCR beta chains were counted across the 650 to 750 repertoires, and roughly 11 million of these chains were shared by at least two donors. A nearest-neighbor algorithm error-corrected the raw reads and collapsed the reads into unique sequences, merging closely related sequences to remove PCR and sequencing errors. V, D and J gene segments were assigned by aligning CDR3 sequences to IMGT reference sequences. Each retained sequence needed at least a six-nucleotide match to both a V gene segment and a J gene segment. Rearrangements were called productive when the CDR3 lacked stop codons and stayed in frame with V and J; all others were non-productive. CDR3 was defined according to IMGT convention as the region running from the second conserved V-encoded cysteine to the conserved J-encoded phenylalanine. In an earlier analysis of roughly 610 of the donors, sequences lacking an unambiguous match to a single V gene segment were excluded. An earlier analysis of a few hundred of the donors classified V segments as functional when productive rearrangements were above 56.7% and as segregating when the standard deviation between donors was above 5%. A statistical classification framework was built for diagnosing cytomegalovirus status from the catalog of TCR beta chain sequences. V and J gene assignment, in a later analysis, came from comparing TCR nucleotide sequences with IMGT/GENE-DB human TR gene sequences. Using the TCRdist pipeline, a later analysis assigned CDR3 sequences along with most-parsimonious VDJ recombination scenarios. In a later analysis, each TCR beta chain was defined by its CDR3 amino acid sequence together with its V-gene family, and reads lacking a unique V-gene family were excluded. In a later analysis, several hundred highly shared, low-generation-probability nucleotide sequences were removed to address suspected cross-contamination and a sequencing artifact. A later analysis calculated a clonal expansion index for each public chain from normalized within-repertoire ranks of inferred template counts. In a later analysis, generation probabilities were computed using a VDJ recombination model fitted to out-of-frame rearrangements, and the results were checked against IGoR. Hypergeometric tests were used in a later analysis to score TCR-TCR, TCR-HLA and TCR-CMV co-occurrence, with a repertoire-size bias correction applied to the TCR pairs. False discovery rates were estimated in a later analysis by permuting HLA or CMV assignments 20 times. In a later analysis, co-occurring TCRs were grouped using DBSCAN, with TCRdist sequence similarity added in when clustering inside HLA-allele-positive subsets. For co-occurrence clustering, repertoires with fewer than 30,000 or more than 120,000 public chains were excluded, along with roughly 5 repertoires with anomalous nucleotide sharing. TCRdb stores this immuneACCESS table with in-frame sequences only. Part of the clones is absent; in the studies checked, under half of the shortfall reflects unresolved V genes, and no reason is known for the rest. V and J calls and clone size are given by that table; D and trimming were obtained from the DNA. Counted in this sample were roughly 100,000 clones; 76% of them appeared once. The ten largest clones capture around 4% of the sample.

Based on the germline V gene (reference sequence), the CDR1 and CDR2 sequences are GTSNPN and SVGIG. V drops 3 bases and J drops 0 bases, leaving 11 bases in between. Reading from cysteine to phenylalanine, the CDR3 counts 14 amino acids. Only the CDR3 DNA stays, 42 bases, in frame from base 1. On this clone itself: Its target antigen remains unknown. No base quality information exists; no much larger clone differs at one position.

General findings and caveats noted by the study authors: Several of the top co-occurrence clusters appeared to be linked to parvovirus B19, influenza, CMV and Epstein-Barr virus, according to a later analysis. Sequencing depth was assumed to be roughly uniform across donors in the presence/absence analyses, though that assumption may not hold. Because counts were too low, seventeen rarely observed V segments, including chromosome 9 orphons, were excluded from the earlier analysis of some 540 of the donors. V-gene and J-gene trimming of TCR beta chains was associated with a missense DCLRE1C variant in a later genetic analysis, and the association was replicated in an independent cohort. A later analysis found that TCR association rates varied across HLA loci, with DRB1 alleles showing the most associated TCRs and HLA-C alleles the fewest. It was suggested by the authors that the approach could potentially be generalized to other disease states and immunological phenotypes. Correlated functional status among segregating V segments might be attributable to linkage disequilibrium, but an unknown experimental factor could not be ruled out. The study gave a list of over 150 TCR beta chains associated with cytomegalovirus. An earlier analysis of around 500 of the donors showed that most TCR beta V segments appeared in productive rearrangements either about 87% or about 30% of the time, which broadly matched IMGT annotations. A further reported finding was that TCR beta sequences accurately predicted the HLA-A and HLA-B alleles for most subjects in the first cohort. According to a later genetic analysis, donors in an Asian-associated ancestry cluster had fewer N-insertions in productive TCRs than the approximately 690-donor mean. The only immune exposure information available for the cohort was CMV serostatus. Most TCR sequences were observed very rarely across donors, whereas some public TCRs were present in many individuals. The classifier was reported to diagnose cytomegalovirus status with high specificity and sensitivity in both the original and validation cohorts. Strong co-occurrence of HLA alleles, especially DR and DQ, made assigning TCR associations to individual alleles difficult. According to a later analysis, most CMV-associated TCR beta chains appeared to be HLA-restricted, and the HLA associations seemed to be driven largely by CMV exposure. At a false discovery rate of 0.05, a later analysis linked 16,951 TCR beta sequences to specific HLA alleles. A few of the identified cytomegalovirus-associated TCR beta chains were confirmed in vitro to be specific for cytomegalovirus antigens. A later analysis found that HLA-associated TCR beta chains were more clonally expanded and had lower generation probabilities than equally common non-associated chains. A cluster of highly shared sequence variants was judged likely to be a technical artifact of the sequencing pipeline. HLA typing was unavailable for some donors at each locus, so association tests used only the typed subset. This cohort had only TCR beta chains sequenced, and the lack of alpha or paired-chain data limited which features could be detected. Some IMGT-functional V segments, including TRBV6-2 and TRBV6-3, could not be distinguished by the 87-base-pair reads and were therefore excluded.

In total, roughly 670 healthy bone marrow donors made up the cohort. At the time of sampling, all cohort members were nominally healthy, though unrecorded immune exposures were likely present. The donor was CMV seronegative and belonged to the group of roughly 330 seronegative cohort members. A peripheral blood sample was provided by each donor, and peripheral blood mononuclear cells were used for TCR beta sequencing. The Qiagen DNeasy Blood Extraction Kit was used to extract genomic DNA from the blood cell samples. The origin of this receptor is a middle-aged man in good health and CMV-seronegative. This sequence uses TRBV30 and TRBJ1-1, with a weak D call of TRBD1 (6 bases match). Sequencing was done on a sample of PBMCs. The sequenced DNA: TGTGCCTGGAGGGGGGGGCCGATGAACACTGAAGCTTTCTTT. This yields the protein CAWRGGPMNTEAFF.